Below, 6 T cell receptor beta chains from the same sample are listed, as sequenced in a study of human T cells and chemical hapten exposure (dated by TCRdb to the early 2020s). In light of the paper, this sample's time point label describes: patch test 1, 2 weeks after DPC sensitization. Sample treatment or condition, as interpreted from the label and publication: therapeutic diphenylcyclopropenone sensitization with weekly scalp DPC. Libraries were made using RACE. Sequencer: NextSeq 500. TCRdb's own reprocessing of the public reads used fastp at Q25 and MiXCR and kept productive beta chains. Every entry covers one CDR3 protein and lists the most common genes and DNA from its rows. The sample table holds 150,000 to 200,000 distinct CDR3 sequences, of which about 14% were seen once. 1.7% of the sample is in the top ten clones. Sequencing was performed on whole blood, taken in connection with sensitization to the hapten diphenylcyclopropenone (DPC). The source of these receptors is a woman aged 30 to 39 with alopecia areata. Some clones in this sample may be carry-over from other donors' samples.

In regard to this clonotype: The junction and the germline gene differ at one end; a read error may be behind it. The chain is built from TRBV7-2 and TRBJ2-5; 7 bases fit TRBD2. Germline CDR1 reads SGHTA; CDR2 reads FQGNSA. The CDR3 is made up of 17 amino acids. CDR3 loop: CASSLARLADIQETQHF. The CDR3 region has the DNA TGTGCCAGCAGCTTAGCGAGACTAGCAGATATCCAAGAGACCCAGCACTTC.

This clonotype has only a few counts. The V gene is TRBV6-2 or TRBV6-3, the J gene TRBJ1-5; D gene ambiguous. The CDR3 spans 14 residues. Trimming cost V 4 bases and J 2 bases, with 9 bases left between them. Germline V gene lookup returns CDR1 MNHEY and CDR2 SVGEGT. DNA of the CDR3: TGTGCCAGCAGTTCCTTGGACGGCAATCAGCCCCAGCATTTT. Translated: CASSSLDGNQPQHF.

This clonotype has only a few counts. V is TRBV2 and J is TRBJ2-1, with 12 positions matching TRBD1. Germline assignment: CDR1 SNHLY and CDR2 FYNNEI. This CDR3 spans 15 amino acids. The trim removed 6 bases at V and 7 bases at J, leaving 7 bases unmatched. The chain's CDR3 is CASRTGTGGRNEQFF. Written as DNA, the CDR3 is TGTGCCAGCAGAACCGGGACAGGGGGCAGGAATGAGCAGTTCTTC.

This chain uses TRBV7-3 with TRBJ2-7; 7 positions agree with TRBD1. V lost 4 bases and J lost 7; bases outside the gene matches: 4. There are 12 residues in the CDR3. Germline assignment: CDR1 SGHTA and CDR2 FQGTGA. CDR3: CASSSPGQEQYF. DNA for the CDR3: TGTGCCAGCAGCTCGCCGGGACAGGAGCAGTACTTC.

This clonotype was recorded a few times. The chain recombines TRBV7-2 with TRBJ2-1; the D gene is possibly TRBD1 (6 bases). In germline, CDR1 is SGHTA, CDR2 FQGNSA. The length of the CDR3 is 16 residues. V gave up 4 bases and J gave up 0 bases, with 13 bases separating them. The CDR3 protein is CASSWDTASSYNEQFF. Here the CDR3 DNA reads TGTGCCAGCAGCTGGGACACCGCGAGCTCCTACAATGAGCAGTTCTTC.

This clonotype has at least ten counts. The chain uses TRBV29-1 and TRBJ1-1; D ambiguous. Germline CDR1 and CDR2: SQVTM and ANQGSEA. V was shortened by 1 base and J by 3 bases, with 18 bases between the two germline ends. The CDR3 length is 16 residues. The CDR3 sequence: CSVEGPQVGVYTEAFF. The CDR3 nucleotides are TGCAGCGTTGAAGGACCTCAAGTCGGGGTTTACACTGAAGCTTTCTTT.